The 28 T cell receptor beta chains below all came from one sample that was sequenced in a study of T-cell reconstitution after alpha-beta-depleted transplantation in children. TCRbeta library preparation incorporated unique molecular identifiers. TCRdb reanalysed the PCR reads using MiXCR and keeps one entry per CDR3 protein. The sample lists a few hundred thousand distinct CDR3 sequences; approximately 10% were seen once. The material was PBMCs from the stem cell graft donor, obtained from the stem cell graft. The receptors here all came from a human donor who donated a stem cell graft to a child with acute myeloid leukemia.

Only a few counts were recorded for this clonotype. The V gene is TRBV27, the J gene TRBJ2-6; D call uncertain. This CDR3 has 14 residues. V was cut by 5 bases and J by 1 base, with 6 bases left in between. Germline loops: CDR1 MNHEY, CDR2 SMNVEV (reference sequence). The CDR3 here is CASSRASGANVLTF. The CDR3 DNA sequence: TGTGCCAGCAGTAGAGCGTCTGGGGCCAACGTCCTGACTTTC.

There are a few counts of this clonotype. For the CDR3, the DNA is TGTGCCAGCAGCTTAGAAGGGATTTCCGGGGAGCTGTTTTTT. Translated, it gives CASSLEGISGELFF. The J gene is TRBJ2-2, the V gene TRBV7-9; unclear D gene. CDR3 length: 14 amino acids. Germline V gene sequence: CDR1 SEHNR, CDR2 FQNEAQ (reference sequence). Trimming removed 1 base at V and 6 bases at J, with 9 bases between.

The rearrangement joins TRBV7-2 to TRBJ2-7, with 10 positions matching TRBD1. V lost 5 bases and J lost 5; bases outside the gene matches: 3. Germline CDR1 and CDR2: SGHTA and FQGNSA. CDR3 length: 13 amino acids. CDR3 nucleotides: TGTGCCAGCAGCCGGGACAGGGGCCACGAGCAGTACTTC. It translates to CASSRDRGHEQYF.

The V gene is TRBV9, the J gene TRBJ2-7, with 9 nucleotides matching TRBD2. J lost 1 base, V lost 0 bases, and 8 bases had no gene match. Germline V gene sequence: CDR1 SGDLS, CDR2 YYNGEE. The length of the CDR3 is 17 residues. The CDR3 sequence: CASSVGSSGAGSYEQYF. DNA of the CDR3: TGTGCCAGCAGCGTAGGGTCTAGCGGGGCTGGGTCCTACGAGCAGTACTTC.

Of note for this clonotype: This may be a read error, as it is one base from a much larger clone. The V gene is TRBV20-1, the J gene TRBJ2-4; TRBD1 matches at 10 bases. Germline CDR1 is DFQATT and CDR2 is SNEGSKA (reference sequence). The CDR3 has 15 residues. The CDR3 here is CSANLEDRGKNSQYF. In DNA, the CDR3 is TGCAGTGCCAACCTGGAGGACAGGGGGAAAAACAGTCAGTACTTC.

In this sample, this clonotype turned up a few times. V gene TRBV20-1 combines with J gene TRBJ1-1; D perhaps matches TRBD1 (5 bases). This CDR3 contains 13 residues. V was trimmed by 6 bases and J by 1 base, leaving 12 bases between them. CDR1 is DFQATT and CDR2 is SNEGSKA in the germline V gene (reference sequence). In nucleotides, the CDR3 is TGCAGTGCCCCGGGGCCAAGGAACACTGAAGCTTTCTTT. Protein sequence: CSAPGPRNTEAFF.

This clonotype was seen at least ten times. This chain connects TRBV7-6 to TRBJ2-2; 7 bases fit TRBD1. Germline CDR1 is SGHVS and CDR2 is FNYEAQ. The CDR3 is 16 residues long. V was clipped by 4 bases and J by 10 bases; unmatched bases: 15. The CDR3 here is CASSSIPGRGTSELFF. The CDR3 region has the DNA TGTGCCAGCAGCTCAATTCCGGGCAGGGGGACGTCGGAGCTGTTTTTT.

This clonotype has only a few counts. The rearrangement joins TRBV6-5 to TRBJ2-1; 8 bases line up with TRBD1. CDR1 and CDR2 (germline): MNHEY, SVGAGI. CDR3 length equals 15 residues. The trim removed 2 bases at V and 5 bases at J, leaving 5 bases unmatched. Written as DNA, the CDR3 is TGTGCCAGCAGTTACCGGACAGGGAACGACAATGAGCAGTTCTTC. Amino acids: CASSYRTGNDNEQFF.

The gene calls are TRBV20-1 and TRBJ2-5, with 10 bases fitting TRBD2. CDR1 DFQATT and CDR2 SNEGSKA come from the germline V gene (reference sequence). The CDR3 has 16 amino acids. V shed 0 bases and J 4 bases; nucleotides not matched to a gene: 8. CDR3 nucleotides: TGCAGTGCTAGAGACTACAGCGGGAGGGCCAGAGAGACCCAGTACTTC. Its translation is CSARDYSGRARETQYF.

CDR3 sequence (DNA): TGCAGCGTTCCGGGAGGAAACAATGAGCAGTTCTTC. This sequence encodes CSVPGGNNEQFF. The chain combines TRBV29-1 with TRBJ2-1, with 7 positions matching TRBD2. V shed 5 bases, J shed 5 bases, and the junction held 3 bases outside the gene matches. Germline CDR1 SQVTM, CDR2 ANQGSEA. This CDR3 comprises 12 residues.

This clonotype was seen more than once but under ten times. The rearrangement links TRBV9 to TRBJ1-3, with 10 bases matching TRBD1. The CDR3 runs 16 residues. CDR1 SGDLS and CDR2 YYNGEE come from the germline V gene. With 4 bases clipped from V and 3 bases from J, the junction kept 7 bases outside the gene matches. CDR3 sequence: CASSPRTGGIGNTIYF. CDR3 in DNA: TGTGCCAGCAGCCCTCGGACAGGGGGGATTGGAAACACCATATATTTT.

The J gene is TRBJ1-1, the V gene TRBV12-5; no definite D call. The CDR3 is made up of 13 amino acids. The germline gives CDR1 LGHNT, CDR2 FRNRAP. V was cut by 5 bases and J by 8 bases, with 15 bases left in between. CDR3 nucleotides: TGTGCTAGTGGTGACCTTTTAGTTGGAGAAGCTTTCTTT. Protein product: CASGDLLVGEAFF. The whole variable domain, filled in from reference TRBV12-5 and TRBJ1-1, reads DARVTQTPRHKVTEMGQEVTMRCQPILGHNTVFWYRQTMMQGLELLAYFRNRAPLDDSGMPKDRFSAEMPDATLATLKIQPSEPRDSAVYFCASGDLLVGEAFFGQGTRLTVV.

The CDR3 DNA sequence: TGCGCCAGCAGCTTGGGGGTGAAAGAGACCCAGTACTTC. Translated, it gives CASSLGVKETQYF. The chain recombines TRBV5-1 with TRBJ2-5; D is unresolved. The CDR3 is made up of 13 amino acids. The germline CDR1 and CDR2 sequences are SGHRS and YFSETQ. Trimming took off 0 bases at V and 3 bases at J, with 6 bases between the two ends.

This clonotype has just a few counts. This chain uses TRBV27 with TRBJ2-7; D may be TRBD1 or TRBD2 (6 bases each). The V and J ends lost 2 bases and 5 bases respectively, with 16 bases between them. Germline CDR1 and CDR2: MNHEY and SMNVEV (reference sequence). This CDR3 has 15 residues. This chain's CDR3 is CASSLTGGGFDEQYF. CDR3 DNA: TGTGCCAGCAGTTTAACCGGGGGCGGCTTCGACGAGCAGTACTTC.

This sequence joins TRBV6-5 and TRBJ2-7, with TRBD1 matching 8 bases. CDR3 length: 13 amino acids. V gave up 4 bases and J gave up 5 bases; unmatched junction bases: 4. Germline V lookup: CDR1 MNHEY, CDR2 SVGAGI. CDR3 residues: CASSSGQGHEQYV. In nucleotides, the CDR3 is TGTGCCAGCAGTTCAGGACAGGGACACGAGCAGTACGTC.

The CDR3 DNA reads as TGTGCCAGCATTCTAGCGGGAAGTATAGATACGCAGTATTTT. Its protein product is CASILAGSIDTQYF. V and J are TRBV7-2 and TRBJ2-3; 9 nucleotides match TRBD2. With 7 bases clipped from V and 5 bases from J, the junction kept 7 bases outside the gene matches. This CDR3 spans 14 amino acids. Germline-derived CDR1 and CDR2 are SGHTA and FQGNSA.

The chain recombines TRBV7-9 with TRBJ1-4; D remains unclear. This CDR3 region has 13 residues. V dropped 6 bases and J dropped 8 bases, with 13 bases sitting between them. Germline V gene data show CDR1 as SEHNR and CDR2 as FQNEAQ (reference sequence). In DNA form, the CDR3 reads TGTGCCAGCAGGGGGATGGTAGCGGAAAAACTGTTTTTT. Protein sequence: CASRGMVAEKLFF.

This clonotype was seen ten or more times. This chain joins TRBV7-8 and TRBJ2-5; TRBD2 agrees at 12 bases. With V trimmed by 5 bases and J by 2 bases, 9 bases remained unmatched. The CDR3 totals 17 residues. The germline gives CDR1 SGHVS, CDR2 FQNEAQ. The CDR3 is CASSISSGGAGQETQYF. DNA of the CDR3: TGTGCCAGCAGCATATCTAGCGGGGGGGCGGGGCAAGAGACCCAGTACTTC.

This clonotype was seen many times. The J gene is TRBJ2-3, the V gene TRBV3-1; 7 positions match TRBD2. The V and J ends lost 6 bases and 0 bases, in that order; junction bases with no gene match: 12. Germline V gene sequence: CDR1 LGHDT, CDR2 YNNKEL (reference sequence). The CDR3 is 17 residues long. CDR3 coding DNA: TGTGCCAGCAGGGACCGCGGGGGTACTTCTAGCACAGATACGCAGTATTTT. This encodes CASRDRGGTSSTDTQYF.

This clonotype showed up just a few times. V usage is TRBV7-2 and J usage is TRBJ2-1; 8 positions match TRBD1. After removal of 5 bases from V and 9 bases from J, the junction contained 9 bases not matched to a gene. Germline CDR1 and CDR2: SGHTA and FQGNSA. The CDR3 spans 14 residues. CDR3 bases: TGTGCCAGCAGCAACAGGGGGGCAGCGACTGAGCAGTTCTTC. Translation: CASSNRGAATEQFF.

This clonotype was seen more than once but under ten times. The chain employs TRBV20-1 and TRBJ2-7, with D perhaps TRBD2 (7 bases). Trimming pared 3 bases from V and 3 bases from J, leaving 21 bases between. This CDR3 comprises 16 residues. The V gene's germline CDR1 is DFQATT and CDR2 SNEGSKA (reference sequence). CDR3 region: CSARGGGTGLLYEQYF. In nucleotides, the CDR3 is TGCAGTGCTAGGGGAGGGGGTACGGGACTTCTCTACGAGCAGTACTTC.

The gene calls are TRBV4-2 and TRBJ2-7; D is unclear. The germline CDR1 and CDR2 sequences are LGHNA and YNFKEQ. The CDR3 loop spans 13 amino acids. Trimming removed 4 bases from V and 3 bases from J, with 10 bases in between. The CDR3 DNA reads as TGTGCCAGCAGCCTCCAGACCCGCTACGAGCAGTACTTC. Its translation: CASSLQTRYEQYF.

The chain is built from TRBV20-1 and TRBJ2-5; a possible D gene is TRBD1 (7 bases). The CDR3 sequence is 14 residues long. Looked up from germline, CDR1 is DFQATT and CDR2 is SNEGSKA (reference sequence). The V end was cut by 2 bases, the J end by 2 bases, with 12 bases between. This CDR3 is CSARQTGRQETQYF. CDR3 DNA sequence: TGCAGTGCTAGACAGACAGGGAGGCAAGAGACCCAGTACTTC.

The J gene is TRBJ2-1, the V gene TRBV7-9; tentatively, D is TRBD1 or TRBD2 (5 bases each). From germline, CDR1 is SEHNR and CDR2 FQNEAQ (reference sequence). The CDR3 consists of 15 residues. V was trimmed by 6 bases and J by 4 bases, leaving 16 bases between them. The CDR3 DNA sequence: TGTGCCAGCAGAAACCGGGACGGCTTATACAATGAGCAGTTCTTC. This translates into CASRNRDGLYNEQFF. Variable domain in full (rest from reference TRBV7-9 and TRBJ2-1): DTGVSQNPRHKITKRGQNVTFRCDPISEHNRLYWYRQTLGQGPEFLTYFQNEAQLEKSRLLSDRFSAERPKGSFSTLEIQRTEQGDSAMYLCASRNRDGLYNEQFFGPGTRLTVL.

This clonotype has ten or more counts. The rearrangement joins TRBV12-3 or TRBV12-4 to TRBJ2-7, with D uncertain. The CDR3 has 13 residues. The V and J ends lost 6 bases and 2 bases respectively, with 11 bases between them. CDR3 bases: TGTGCCAGCAGCCCCGGGCTACCCTACGAGCAGTACGTC. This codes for CASSPGLPYEQYV.

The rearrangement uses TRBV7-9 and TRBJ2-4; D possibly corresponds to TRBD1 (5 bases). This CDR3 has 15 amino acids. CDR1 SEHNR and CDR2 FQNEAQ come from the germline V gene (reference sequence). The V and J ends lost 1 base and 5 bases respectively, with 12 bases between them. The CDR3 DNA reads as TGTGCCAGCAGCTTAGGTCGCAGGGCGGAAAACATTCAGTACTTC. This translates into CASSLGRRAENIQYF. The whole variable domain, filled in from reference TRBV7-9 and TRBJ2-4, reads DTGVSQNPRHKITKRGQNVTFRCDPISEHNRLYWYRQTLGQGPEFLTYFQNEAQLEKSRLLSDRFSAERPKGSFSTLEIQRTEQGDSAMYLCASSLGRRAENIQYFGAGTRLSVL.

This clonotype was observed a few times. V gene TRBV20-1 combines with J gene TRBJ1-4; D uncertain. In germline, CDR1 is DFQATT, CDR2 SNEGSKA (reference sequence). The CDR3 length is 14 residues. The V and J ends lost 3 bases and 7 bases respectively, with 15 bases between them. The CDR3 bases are TGCAGTGCTAGCGCCGCTGGGATCGGTGAAAAACTGTTTTTT. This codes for CSASAAGIGEKLFF.

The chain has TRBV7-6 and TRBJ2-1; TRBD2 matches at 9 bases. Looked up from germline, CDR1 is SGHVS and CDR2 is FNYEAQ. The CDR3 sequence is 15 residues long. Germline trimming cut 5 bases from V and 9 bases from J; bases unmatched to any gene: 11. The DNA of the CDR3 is TGTGCCAGCAGCCCTGATCCGAGCGGGAGGATTGAGCAGTTCTTC. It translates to CASSPDPSGRIEQFF.